Sequencing of this T cell receptor (beta chain) was carried out in a study of CD8 T cells in ankylosing spondylitis. The study, taken as a whole, reports: A CD8+ phenotype characterized the disease-linked clones, which were relatively rare in peripheral blood. According to the report, clones linked to the disease were significantly enriched in matched synovial fluid samples taken from ankylosing spondylitis patients.

This clonotype was seen ten or more times. Its antigen is as yet unknown. With molecular barcodes, quantitative 5'-RACE was used to make the TCR beta libraries. TCRdb reanalysed the 5' RACE reads using MiXCR and keeps one entry per CDR3 protein. The sample has 200,000 to 300,000 distinct CDR3 sequences, about 10% seen once. This CDR3 contains 14 residues. V lost 6 bases and J lost 1, with 14 bases in between. From germline, CDR1 is DFQATT and CDR2 SNEGSKA (reference sequence). The V call is TRBV20-1, the J call TRBJ2-3, with D possibly TRBD1 on 5 matching bases. Sequenced material: blood, either unsorted or a sorted T cell fraction (not recorded which). The TCR comes from a male donor with ankylosing spondylitis or in good health (not recorded which). The CDR3 region is CSAIRGSGTDTQYF. The CDR3 DNA is TGCAGTGCCATTAGGGGCAGCGGCACAGATACGCAGTATTTT.